This is a list of T cell receptor beta chains from one sample in a study of blood T cells in healthy people across ages. MiXCR was run by TCRdb on the 5' RACE reads, yielding one entry per CDR3 protein. This table has hundreds of thousands of distinct CDR3 sequences, 45% to 60% appearing once. Source material: blood. These receptors all stem from a man in his 60s in good health. CDR3s include the opening cysteine and the closing phenylalanine or tryptophan. A D gene is named only where the DNA matches it firmly. Size is omitted from some rows. Given values are once, few, many or a class for expanded clones.

J gene: TRBJ2-7; D gene: TRBD2; clone size: .; V gene: TRBV30; CDR3 DNA: TGCGCCTGGAGTGCGGGGGGTTACGAGCAGTACTTC; CDR3 protein: CAWSAGGYEQYF
J gene: TRBJ1-2; D gene: TRBD1; clone size: once; V gene: TRBV11-2; CDR3 DNA: TGTGCCAGCAGCTTAACCCGGACAGGGGGCTATGGCTACACCTTC; CDR3 protein: CASSLTRTGGYGYTF
J gene: TRBJ2-3; D gene: TRBD2; clone size: once; V gene: TRBV7-2; CDR3 DNA: TGTGCCAGCAGCTTAGTTGTGGCTAGCGGGAGGGTAACAGATACGCAGTATTTT; CDR3 protein: CASSLVVASGRVTDTQYF
J gene: TRBJ2-5; D gene: .; clone size: .; V gene: TRBV21-1; CDR3 DNA: TGTGCCAGCAGCGTGGGCGGGCAGTACTTC; CDR3 protein: CASSVGGQYF
J gene: TRBJ2-7; D gene: .; clone size: .; V gene: TRBV20-1; CDR3 DNA: TGCAGTGCGACCTACCCAAAGGGGACGGACGAGCAGTACTTC; CDR3 protein: CSATYPKGTDEQYF
J gene: TRBJ2-1; D gene: TRBD2; clone size: .; V gene: TRBV7-3; CDR3 DNA: TGTGCCAGCAGTCCGGCCCCGGGACTAGCGCCTTACAATGAGCAGTTCTTC; CDR3 protein: CASSPAPGLAPYNEQFF
J gene: TRBJ2-5; D gene: .; clone size: many; V gene: TRBV4-2; CDR3 DNA: TGTGCCAGCAGCCAAGAAACGGGTCGGGAGACCCAGTACTTC; CDR3 protein: CASSQETGRETQYF
J gene: TRBJ2-6; D gene: .; clone size: many; V gene: TRBV7-2; CDR3 DNA: TGTGCCAGCAGCTTGGGTACTGGGGCCAACGTCCTGACTTTC; CDR3 protein: CASSLGTGANVLTF
J gene: TRBJ2-1; D gene: TRBD2; clone size: few; V gene: TRBV5-1; CDR3 DNA: TGCGCCAGCAGCCCGGGGACTACAAATGAGCAGTTCTTC; CDR3 protein: CASSPGTTNEQFF
J gene: TRBJ1-1; D gene: .; clone size: .; V gene: TRBV12-3/TRBV12-4; CDR3 DNA: TGTGCCAGCAGTTTGGGGAGGACTGAAGCTTTCTTT; CDR3 protein: CASSLGRTEAFF
J gene: TRBJ2-5; D gene: .; clone size: .; V gene: TRBV29-1; CDR3 DNA: TGCAGCATTGTGGGGTTGGCAGAGACCCAGTACTTC; CDR3 protein: CSIVGLAETQYF
J gene: TRBJ1-1; D gene: .; clone size: .; V gene: TRBV5-1; CDR3 DNA: TGCGCCAGCAGCTTGGTTCTGGGGAACACTGAAGCTTTCTTT; CDR3 protein: CASSLVLGNTEAFF
J gene: TRBJ2-7; D gene: TRBD2; clone size: .; V gene: TRBV7-2; CDR3 DNA: TGTGCCAGCAGCTTATTAGCGGGAGTCTCCGAGCAGTACTTC; CDR3 protein: CASSLLAGVSEQYF
J gene: TRBJ2-1; D gene: TRBD2; clone size: .; V gene: TRBV7-2; CDR3 DNA: TGTGCCAGCAGCCTAGACGGGAGGGCCTACAATGAGCAGTTCTTC; CDR3 protein: CASSLDGRAYNEQFF
J gene: TRBJ2-7; D gene: TRBD1; clone size: many; V gene: TRBV20-1; CDR3 DNA: TGCAGTGCTAGAGGCTACAGGGGGCGATACGAGCAGTACTTC; CDR3 protein: CSARGYRGRYEQYF
J gene: TRBJ1-4; D gene: .; clone size: .; V gene: TRBV20-1; CDR3 DNA: TGCAGTGCTAGACAGACAACTAATGAAAAACTGTTTTTT; CDR3 protein: CSARQTTNEKLFF
J gene: TRBJ2-3; D gene: TRBD2; clone size: .; V gene: TRBV6-4; CDR3 DNA: TGTGCCAGCAGTGACTCCGGGACTAGCGGGGGGGCAGATACGCAGTATTTT; CDR3 protein: CASSDSGTSGGADTQYF
J gene: TRBJ2-7; D gene: TRBD1; clone size: few; V gene: TRBV7-9; CDR3 DNA: TGTGCCAGCAGCTCCGGGACAGGGGGAAATGCGGGCGAGCAGTACTTC; CDR3 protein: CASSSGTGGNAGEQYF
J gene: TRBJ2-7; D gene: .; clone size: .; V gene: TRBV5-1; CDR3 DNA: TGCGCCAGCAGCATCGACTCCGGGACGGTCTACGAGCAGTACTTC; CDR3 protein: CASSIDSGTVYEQYF
J gene: TRBJ2-7; D gene: .; clone size: .; V gene: TRBV20-1; CDR3 DNA: TGCAGTGCTTTAGGGACTCTAGCCTCCTACGAGCAGTACTTC; CDR3 protein: CSALGTLASYEQYF
J gene: TRBJ2-6; D gene: TRBD1; clone size: .; V gene: TRBV7-2; CDR3 DNA: TGTGCCAGCATCACAGGGGTGTCCTCTGGGGCCAACGTCCTGACTTTC; CDR3 protein: CASITGVSSGANVLTF
J gene: TRBJ2-1; D gene: .; clone size: .; V gene: TRBV21-1; CDR3 DNA: TGTGCCAGCAGCAGCTCGACCTACAATGAGCAGTTCTTC; CDR3 protein: CASSSSTYNEQFF
J gene: TRBJ1-2; D gene: TRBD1; clone size: .; V gene: TRBV3-1; CDR3 DNA: TGTGCCAGCAGCCAAGAATTCAGGGGGCGGAACTATGGCTACACCTTC; CDR3 protein: CASSQEFRGRNYGYTF
J gene: TRBJ2-5; D gene: .; clone size: .; V gene: TRBV20-1; CDR3 DNA: TGCAGTGCTAGAGATCAGACATACGCGCAGTACTTC; CDR3 protein: CSARDQTYAQYF
J gene: TRBJ2-7; D gene: .; clone size: few; V gene: TRBV28; CDR3 DNA: TGTGCCAGCAGTCGACACGGAGATTCCTACGAGCAGTACTTC; CDR3 protein: CASSRHGDSYEQYF
J gene: TRBJ2-5; D gene: .; clone size: .; V gene: TRBV18; CDR3 DNA: TGTGCCAGCTCCCCGACAGTTCAAGAGACCCAGTACTTC; CDR3 protein: CASSPTVQETQYF
J gene: TRBJ1-2; D gene: .; clone size: few; V gene: TRBV4-3; CDR3 DNA: TGCGCCAGCAGCCAAGAGGCAGGCCATAACTATGGCTACACCTTC; CDR3 protein: CASSQEAGHNYGYTF
J gene: TRBJ2-5; D gene: .; clone size: .; V gene: TRBV3-1; CDR3 DNA: TGTGCCAGCAGCCAACGAAAAGGGGGGTCCTACAATGAGCAGTACTTC; CDR3 protein: CASSQRKGGSYNEQYF
J gene: TRBJ2-5; D gene: .; clone size: .; V gene: TRBV2; CDR3 DNA: TGTGCCAGCAGTGACCCCCCCGGGAGAGAGACCCAGTACTTC; CDR3 protein: CASSDPPGRETQYF
J gene: TRBJ2-4; D gene: TRBD2; clone size: once; V gene: TRBV9; CDR3 DNA: TGTGCCAGCAGCGTAGCGGGAGGGCCGGGGGAGCAGTACTTC; CDR3 protein: CASSVAGGPGEQYF